A selection of T cell receptor beta chains follows, all from one sample in a study of OX40 agonist ivuxolimab in advanced cancers. Clones were sequenced by immunoSEQ multiplex PCR, and TCRdb holds only the in-frame ones, with some missing. The table has 20,000 to 30,000 clones, around 83% seen once. Source: CD4+ or CD8+ T cells sorted from blood, taken in a trial of the OX40 agonist ivuxolimab. These receptors originate from an adult with an advanced solid tumor such as melanoma, head and neck, liver or kidney cancer. Each CDR3 is given with its conserved first and last residue. The order of the fields is V gene, D gene, clone size, J gene, CDR3 DNA, CDR3 protein. D genes are given only for firm matches. Clone size is stated in some rows and not others, as once, few, many or a class when expanded.

TRBV27	NA	medium-sized	TRBJ2-7	TGTGCCAGCAGCCTTATAGGGCCTCTCTACGAGCAGTACTTC	CASSLIGPLYEQYF
TRBV7-9	TRBD1	NA	TRBJ2-7	TGTGCCAGCAGCCGGGACAGCTACTACGAGCAGTACTTC	CASSRDSYYEQYF
TRBV11-2	NA	NA	TRBJ2-1	TGTACCAGCAGCCCGTACAGGAGCTCCTACAATGAGCAGTTCTTC	CTSSPYRSSYNEQFF
TRBV5-1	NA	NA	TRBJ2-7	TGCGCCAGCAGCTTGGACACCCACGAGCAGTACTTC	CASSLDTHEQYF
TRBV27	NA	NA	TRBJ2-5	TGTGCCAGCAGTTACCAAGTCTCAGAGACCCAGTACTTC	CASSYQVSETQYF
TRBV14	TRBD1	once	TRBJ2-1	TGTGCCAGCAGCGCCAGACAGGGGGCATCCTACAATGAGCAGTTCTTC	CASSARQGASYNEQFF
TRBV5-6	NA	NA	TRBJ2-7	TGTGCCAGCAGCTTGTGGTCCGGGGGCAGGGCGTCCTACGAGCAGTACTTC	CASSLWSGGRASYEQYF
TRBV9	TRBD1	NA	TRBJ2-5	TGTGCCAGCAGCTCGGGACAGGGGTTGCTGGAGACCCAGTACTTC	CASSSGQGLLETQYF
TRBV10-2	NA	once	TRBJ2-7	TGCGCCAGCAGTGAGGACATGTACGAGCAGTACTTC	CASSEDMYEQYF
TRBV5-1	NA	NA	TRBJ2-3	TGCGCCAGCAAGGAAGGGAGCACAGATACGCAGTATTTT	CASKEGSTDTQYF
TRBV4-1	NA	NA	TRBJ2-7	TGCGCCAGCAGCCAAGATCGGGCAGACTCCTACGAGCAGTACTTC	CASSQDRADSYEQYF
TRBV7-9	NA	NA	TRBJ1-2	TGTGCCAGCAGCCCGGGACTAAACTATGGCTACACCTTC	CASSPGLNYGYTF
TRBV27	NA	once	TRBJ2-7	TGTGCCAGCAGTCAGCGTTGGTCGGACTACGAGCAGTACTTC	CASSQRWSDYEQYF
TRBV19	NA	NA	TRBJ1-1	TGTGCCAGTAATATAGCTCGGGGGACTGAAGCTTTCTTT	CASNIARGTEAFF
TRBV19	TRBD1	NA	TRBJ1-2	TGTGCCAGTAGTATCGGACAGGGACAGGATGGCTACACCTTC	CASSIGQGQDGYTF
TRBV27	NA	NA	TRBJ2-7	TGTGCCAGCTCCTTAGGCAGCGAGCAGTACTTC	CASSLGSEQYF
TRBV6-4	TRBD1	NA	TRBJ2-7	TGTGCCAGCAAGGACAGGGGGATTTCCTACGAGCAGTACTTC	CASKDRGISYEQYF
TRBV10-3	NA	NA	TRBJ2-1	TGTGCCATCAGTGACCGGCAAGACAATGAGCAGTTCTTC	CAISDRQDNEQFF
TRBV7-9	NA	NA	TRBJ1-1	TGTGCCAGCAGCTTAGTTGGGGGAGGGTACACTGAAGCTTTCTTT	CASSLVGGGYTEAFF
TRBV4-3	NA	NA	TRBJ2-7	TGCGCCAGCAGCCAATTCTCGGGACACTTCTACGAGCAGTACTTC	CASSQFSGHFYEQYF
TRBV23-1	NA	NA	TRBJ1-4	TGCGCCAGCAATTTTAGAGAAAGTAGGGACGAAAAACTGTTTTTT	CASNFRESRDEKLFF
TRBV27	TRBD1	NA	TRBJ2-1	TGTGCCAGCAGTTCCTTGGGACAGTACAATGAGCAGTTCTTC	CASSSLGQYNEQFF
TRBV6-6	NA	medium-sized	TRBJ2-3	TGTGCCAGCAGCCTCCGCGGAGCTTATTCGACAGATACGCAGTATTTT	CASSLRGAYSTDTQYF
TRBV19	NA	NA	TRBJ2-3	TGTGCCAGTAATGGGGGCTATGGCACAGATACGCAGTATTTT	CASNGGYGTDTQYF
TRBV4-2	NA	few	TRBJ2-3	TGTGCCAGCAGCCAAGATAGGGGGATGGCGGGAGAGGGGACAGATACGCAGTATTTT	CASSQDRGMAGEGTDTQYF
TRBV7-8	NA	NA	TRBJ2-7	TGTGCCAGCAGCTTTCTCAGCTCCTACGAGCAGTACTTC	CASSFLSSYEQYF
TRBV27	TRBD2	NA	TRBJ2-7	TGTGCCAGCAGTTACGGCGGCACTAGCGGTTCCTACGAGCAGTACTTC	CASSYGGTSGSYEQYF
TRBV4-1	NA	NA	TRBJ1-3	TGCGCCAGCAGCCAAGAAGGAAACACCATATATTTT	CASSQEGNTIYF
TRBV27	TRBD1	NA	TRBJ2-7	TGTGCCAGCAGCCGGGGACAGGTTCCCTACGAGCAGTACTTC	CASSRGQVPYEQYF
TRBV27	TRBD2	NA	TRBJ2-7	TGTGCCAGCAGTTTCGGCCGGGGGGCCTACGAGCAGTACTTC	CASSFGRGAYEQYF
TRBV7-9	TRBD1	NA	TRBJ2-7	TGTGCCAGCAGCCAAGGACCGGGACAGGGGGTCGAGCAGTACTTC	CASSQGPGQGVEQYF
TRBV18	TRBD1	NA	TRBJ1-2	TGTGCCAGCTCACTAGGGACAGGAATCCATGGCTACACCTTC	CASSLGTGIHGYTF
TRBV5-6	NA	NA	TRBJ2-3	TGTGCCAGCAGCATTGAGGCGGATACGCAGTATTTT	CASSIEADTQYF
TRBV29-1	NA	NA	TRBJ2-7	TGCAGCGTTGGCGGCAGCATCCACGAGCAGTACTTC	CSVGGSIHEQYF
TRBV29-1	NA	NA	TRBJ1-5	TGCAGCGTTGGGGTTGGGGACAGCAATCAGCCCCAGCATTTT	CSVGVGDSNQPQHF
TRBV29-1	NA	NA	TRBJ2-7	TGCAGCGTTGAAGTCAGGGCAGGTCCCGAGCAGTACTTC	CSVEVRAGPEQYF
TRBV15	NA	NA	TRBJ1-1	TGTGCCACCAGCACCCGGGCTGGGATTGAAGCTTTCTTT	CATSTRAGIEAFF
TRBV4-3	NA	NA	TRBJ2-1	TGCGCCAGCAGCCAAGACTACAATGAGCAGTTCTTC	CASSQDYNEQFF
TRBV19	TRBD2	NA	TRBJ2-5	TGTGCCAGTAGTCCAAGGACTAGCGGGTACCAAGAGACCCAGTACTTC	CASSPRTSGYQETQYF
TRBV2	TRBD2	NA	TRBJ2-5	TGTGCCAATACCCATGGGACTAAACAAGAGACCCAGTACTTC	CANTHGTKQETQYF
TRBV4-1	NA	NA	TRBJ2-2	TGCGCCAGCAGCTCGGGCCTCAGGGACGGGGAGCTGTTTTTT	CASSSGLRDGELFF
TRBV7-2	TRBD1	NA	TRBJ1-1	TGTGCCAGCAGCCCCAGACAGGGATTGAACACTGAAGCTTTCTTT	CASSPRQGLNTEAFF
TRBV19	NA	NA	TRBJ1-2	TGTGCCAGTAGTATGTGGGAAATCGATGGCTACACCTTC	CASSMWEIDGYTF
TRBV7-9	NA	NA	TRBJ2-7	TGTGCCAGCAGCTTACGGACCTACGAGCAGTACTTC	CASSLRTYEQYF
TRBV5-6	NA	NA	TRBJ2-1	TGTGCCAGCAGCCCCCCTTCGGGCAATGAGCAGTTCTTC	CASSPPSGNEQFF
TRBV4-2	TRBD1	once	TRBJ1-2	TGTGCCAGCAGCCAAGATTTTAGGGACAGATATGGCTACACCTTC	CASSQDFRDRYGYTF
TRBV18	NA	NA	TRBJ2-7	TGTGCCAGCTCACCACCGGCTCCGTTCCACGAGCAGTACTTC	CASSPPAPFHEQYF
TRBV13	TRBD2	NA	TRBJ2-1	TGTGCCAGCAGCTTCCCGGGGGGGCCCTACAATGAGCAGTTCTTC	CASSFPGGPYNEQFF
TRBV4-1	NA	NA	TRBJ1-5	TGCGCCAGCAGCCAAGATTCGGACGGCTATCAGCCCCAGCATTTT	CASSQDSDGYQPQHF
TRBV4-1	NA	NA	TRBJ1-2	TGCGCCAGCAGCCAAGATAATGCCCTTACGGATGGCTACACCTTC	CASSQDNALTDGYTF
TRBV5-1	NA	NA	TRBJ2-7	TGCGCCAGCAGCTTGGGGGGGTACGAGCAGTACTTC	CASSLGGYEQYF
TRBV9	TRBD1	once	TRBJ2-7	TGTGCCAGCAGCGTAGGACAGGGGAAGGGGTACGAGCAGTACTTC	CASSVGQGKGYEQYF